One sample yielded the 20 T cell receptor beta chains listed below, sequenced in a study of CD8+ T cells in alopecia areata. Treatment specified: oral pan-JAK inhibitor, 5-10 mg twice daily. Extracted from the samples, RNA was reverse transcribed into cDNA to serve as the sequencing template. Sequencing used immunoSEQ multiplex PCR; TCRdb keeps in-frame clones, though not all of them. Of around 300,000 clones in the sample, 60% were seen once. Sequences were derived from CD4+ T cells sorted from blood, sampled at week 52, from a patient treated with tofacitinib. The receptors originated from a human donor with alopecia areata.

This chain connects TRBV6-6 to TRBJ2-7; D unresolved. Germline-derived CDR1 and CDR2 are MNHNY and SVGAGI (reference sequence). The length of the CDR3 is 12 residues. V lost 8 bases, J lost 4 bases, and 12 bases lay in between. The CDR3 protein is CASSQTEYEQYF. CDR3 sequence (DNA): TGTGCCAGCTCCCAGACCGAATACGAGCAGTACTTC.

The chain carries TRBV5-6 and TRBJ1-2; perhaps TRBD1 as D (5 bases). The CDR3 spans 16 residues. Germline CDR1 reads SGHDT; CDR2 reads YYEEEE. V was trimmed by 3 bases and J by 0 bases, leaving 15 bases between them. CDR3 sequence: CASSSVWETANYGYTF. CDR3 DNA: TGTGCCAGCAGCTCAGTGTGGGAGACAGCTAACTATGGCTACACCTTC. Looking up the rest from reference TRBV5-6 and TRBJ1-2 gives the full variable domain: DAGVTQSPTHLIKTRGQQVTLRCSPKSGHDTVSWYQQALGQGPQFIFQYYEEEERQRGNFPDRFSGHQFPNYSSELNVNALLLGDSALYLCASSSVWETANYGYTFGSGTRLTVV.

This clone was detected a few times. Other DNA variants within this sample encode the same CDR3. The V call is TRBV29-1, the J call TRBJ2-6; perhaps TRBD2 as D (5 bases). This CDR3 contains 15 residues. In germline, CDR1 is SQVTM, CDR2 ANQGSEA. V lost 0 bases to trimming and J lost 2 bases, with 8 bases between them. CDR3 amino acids: CSVEDRGPGANVLTF. The CDR3 region has the DNA TGCAGCGTTGAAGATCGGGGTCCTGGGGCCAACGTCCTGACTTTC.

The chain has TRBV15 and TRBJ1-5; D perhaps matches TRBD1 (6 bases). The germline V and J ends were trimmed by 0 bases and 5 bases, with 8 bases remaining between them. CDR3 length: 14 residues. CDR1 LNHNV and CDR2 YYDKDF come from the germline V gene (reference sequence). In DNA, the CDR3 is TGTGCCACCAGCAGAGACAGGGGAGATCAGCCCCAGCATTTT. This codes for CATSRDRGDQPQHF.

The chain combines TRBV29-1 with TRBJ1-1, with no clear D. Germline V gene data show CDR1 as SQVTM and CDR2 as ANQGSEA. This CDR3 region has 12 residues. The ends were cut back, 0 bases at V and 0 bases at J, with 2 bases in the middle. CDR3 sequence (DNA): TGCAGCGTTGAAGACATGAACACTGAAGCTTTCTTT. Translation: CSVEDMNTEAFF.

This chain links TRBV25-1 with TRBJ2-5; D gene uncertain. Between the trimmed V and J ends, which lost 6 bases and 2 bases, there was a span of 7 bases. The CDR3 covers 12 residues. Per germline, CDR1 MGHDK and CDR2 SYGVNS. In nucleotides, the CDR3 is TGTGCCAGCAGAGCCCCACAAGAGACCCAGTACTTC. Residues: CASRAPQETQYF. The full variable domain, completed using reference TRBV25-1 and TRBJ2-5, is EADIYQTPRYLVIGTGKKITLECSQTMGHDKMYWYQQDPGMELHLIHYSYGVNSTEKGDLSSESTVSRIRTEHFPLTLESARPSHTSQYLCASRAPQETQYFGPGTRLLVL.

This clone was seen only a few times. This chain uses TRBV30 with TRBJ2-5, with TRBD2 identical over 10 bases. CDR3 length: 12 amino acids. With 6 bases clipped from V and 5 bases from J, the junction kept 3 bases outside the gene matches. Germline CDR1 reads GTSNPN; CDR2 reads SVGIG (reference sequence). CDR3 region: CACSAGGETQYF. In nucleotides, the CDR3 is TGTGCCTGTTCAGCGGGGGGGGAGACCCAGTACTTC.

The chain combines TRBV5-1 with TRBJ2-1; no firm D call. The V end lost 3 bases, the J end lost 8 bases, and 9 bases lay between the germline ends. The germline CDR1 and CDR2 sequences are SGHRS and YFSETQ. The CDR3 has 12 residues. The CDR3 nucleotides read TGCGCCAGCAGCTATACGTACCATGAGCAGTTCTTC. It encodes CASSYTYHEQFF. The full variable domain, completed using reference TRBV5-1 and TRBJ2-1, is KAGVTQTPRYLIKTRGQQVTLSCSPISGHRSVSWYQQTPGQGLQFLFEYFSETQRNKGNFPGRFSGRQFSNSRSEMNVSTLELGDSALYLCASSYTYHEQFFGPGTRLTVL.

The chain has TRBV5-5 and TRBJ2-1, with no clear D. The germline CDR1 and CDR2 sequences are SGHKS and YYEKEE (reference sequence). V was clipped by 5 bases and J by 6 bases, with 9 bases between them. The CDR3 covers 12 residues. The CDR3 is CASRIRGNEQFF. CDR3 DNA sequence: TGTGCCAGCAGGATTAGAGGCAATGAGCAGTTCTTC.

This clone turned up a few times. The chain combines TRBV5-7 with TRBJ2-2; D remains unclear. TRBV5-7 is given ORF status, its function remaining uncertain. V lost 0 bases and J lost 3, with 0 bases in between. This CDR3 comprises 12 residues. This CDR3 reads CASSLDTGELFF. The CDR3 DNA reads as TGTGCCAGCAGCTTGGACACCGGGGAGCTGTTTTTT.

This clone was counted only a few times. The chain recombines TRBV15 with TRBJ1-2; 7 bases line up with TRBD1. This CDR3 has 14 amino acids. The V and J ends lost 7 bases and 6 bases, in that order; junction bases with no gene match: 11. In germline, CDR1 is LNHNV, CDR2 YYDKDF (reference sequence). For the CDR3, the DNA is TGTGCCACCATTCCCCCCGACAGGGCTGATGGCTACACCTTC. Translating gives CATIPPDRADGYTF.

The V call is TRBV7-9, the J call TRBJ2-3; TRBD2 might be the D (6 bases). Germline CDR1 and CDR2: SEHNR and FQNEAQ (reference sequence). V lost 4 bases, J lost 5 bases, and 13 bases lay in between. CDR3 size: 14 residues. In DNA, the CDR3 is TGTGCCAGCAGCTGGGGAGCCGGGGGAGATACGCAGTATTTT. Translation: CASSWGAGGDTQYF.

This clone showed up just a few times. The chain employs TRBV2 and TRBJ2-7, with D hard to call. The length of the CDR3 is 13 residues. Germline V CDR1 and CDR2: SNHLY, FYNNEI. The V end was cut by 4 bases, the J end by 5 bases, with 12 bases between. The CDR3 DNA reads as TGTGCCAGCAGTGTTAGGTGGACGGACGAGCAGTACTTC. Translated, it gives CASSVRWTDEQYF.

The chain combines TRBV30 with TRBJ2-1; D remains unclear. The germline V gene has CDR1 GTSNPN and CDR2 SVGIG (reference sequence). V was shortened by 1 base and J by 9 bases, with 22 bases between the two germline ends. The CDR3 runs 16 residues. The CDR3 coding sequence is TGTGCCTGGAGTGCCCTTGGGCAGCAAACCCGGAGTGAGCAGTTCTTC. It yields the protein CAWSALGQQTRSEQFF.

V usage is TRBV29-1 and J usage is TRBJ2-7; TRBD1 matches 7 bases. Germline CDR1 reads SQVTM; CDR2 reads ANQGSEA. The CDR3 loop spans 13 amino acids. V was clipped by 6 bases and J by 3 bases; unmatched bases: 8. The CDR3 protein is CSVLDRIVYEQYF. CDR3 coding DNA: TGCAGCGTGCTGGACAGGATAGTCTACGAGCAGTACTTC.

This clone has only a few counts. This chain connects TRBV14 to TRBJ2-2; the D is unclear. Germline-derived CDR1 and CDR2 are SGHDN and FVKESK. V was cut by 0 bases and J by 7 bases, with 9 bases left in between. The CDR3 contains 14 residues. The CDR3 reads CASSQDLGNGELFF. The CDR3, as DNA: TGTGCCAGCAGCCAAGATTTAGGGAACGGGGAGCTGTTTTTT.

J is TRBJ1-6 and V is TRBV11-2; tentatively, D is TRBD1 (5 bases). This CDR3 is 14 amino acids long. The V end was cut by 8 bases, the J end by 0 bases, with 8 bases between. CDR1 is SGHAT, CDR2 FQNNGV, per germline. CDR3 sequence: CASGGSSYNSPLHF. In DNA form, the CDR3 reads TGTGCCAGCGGGGGGAGCTCCTATAATTCACCCCTCCACTTT.

The rearrangement links TRBV7-6 to TRBJ2-6, with D possibly matching TRBD2 (6 bases). This CDR3 spans 19 amino acids. Trimming cost V 5 bases and J 0 bases, with 20 bases left between them. Germline assignment: CDR1 SGHVS and CDR2 FNYEAQ. CDR3 sequence (DNA): TGTGCCAGCAGCCCTCAGCGAGGCGGGGCTGGCTCTGGGGCCAACGTCCTGACTTTC. The encoded protein is CASSPQRGGAGSGANVLTF.

This chain connects TRBV6-5 to TRBJ2-6; D is ambiguous. Germline V gene sequence: CDR1 MNHEY, CDR2 SVGAGI. Deletions cut 6 bases from V and 0 bases from J, with 9 bases between. CDR3 size: 15 residues. CDR3 amino acids: CASSPPDSGANVLTF. The CDR3 bases are TGTGCCAGCAGCCCCCCAGACTCTGGGGCCAACGTCCTGACTTTC.

This clone was seen a single time. The chain combines TRBV20-1 with TRBJ1-2, with a weak D call TRBD1 (5 bases). Trimming pared 6 bases from V and 7 bases from J, leaving 12 bases between. The CDR3 totals 11 residues. Germline V gene lookup returns CDR1 DFQATT and CDR2 SNEGSKA (reference sequence). The CDR3 spells CSASQGIGYTF. The CDR3 DNA follows: TGCAGTGCATCTCAGGGCATTGGCTACACCTTC.